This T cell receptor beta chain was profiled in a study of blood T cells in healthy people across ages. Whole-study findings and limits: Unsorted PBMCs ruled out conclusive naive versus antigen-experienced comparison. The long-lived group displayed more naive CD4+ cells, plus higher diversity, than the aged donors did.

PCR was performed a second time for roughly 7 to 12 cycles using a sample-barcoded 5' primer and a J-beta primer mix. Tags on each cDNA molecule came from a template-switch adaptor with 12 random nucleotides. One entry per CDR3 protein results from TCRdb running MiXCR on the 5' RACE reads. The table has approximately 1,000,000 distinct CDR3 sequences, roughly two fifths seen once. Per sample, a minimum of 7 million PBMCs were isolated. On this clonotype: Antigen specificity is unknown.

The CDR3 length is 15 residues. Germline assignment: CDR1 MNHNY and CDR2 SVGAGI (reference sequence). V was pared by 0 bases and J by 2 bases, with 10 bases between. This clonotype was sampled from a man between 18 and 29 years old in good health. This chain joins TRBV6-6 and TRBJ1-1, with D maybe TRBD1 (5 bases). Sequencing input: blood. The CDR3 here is CASSYSDIANTEAFF. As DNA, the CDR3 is TGTGCCAGCAGTTACTCGGACATAGCTAACACTGAAGCTTTCTTT.